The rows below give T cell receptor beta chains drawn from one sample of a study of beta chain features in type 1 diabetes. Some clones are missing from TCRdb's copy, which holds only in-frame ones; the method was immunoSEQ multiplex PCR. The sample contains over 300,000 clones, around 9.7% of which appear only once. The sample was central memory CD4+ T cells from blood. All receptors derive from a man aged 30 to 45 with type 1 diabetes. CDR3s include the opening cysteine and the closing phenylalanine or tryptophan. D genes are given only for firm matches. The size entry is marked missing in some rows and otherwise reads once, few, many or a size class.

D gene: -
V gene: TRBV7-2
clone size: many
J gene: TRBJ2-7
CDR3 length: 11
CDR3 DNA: TGTGCCAGCAGTTTCAGCTACGAGCAGTACTTC
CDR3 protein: CASSFSYEQYF

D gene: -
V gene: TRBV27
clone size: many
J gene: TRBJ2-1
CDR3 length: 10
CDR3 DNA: TGTGCCAGCAGCTACAATGAGCAGTTCTTC
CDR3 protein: CASSYNEQFF

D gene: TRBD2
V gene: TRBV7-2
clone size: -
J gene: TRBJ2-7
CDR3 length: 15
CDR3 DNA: TGTGCCAGCAGCTTAGTCAAGGCGGGGGGCTACGAGCAGTACTTC
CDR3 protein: CASSLVKAGGYEQYF

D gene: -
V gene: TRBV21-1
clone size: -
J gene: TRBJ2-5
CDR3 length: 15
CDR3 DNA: TGTGCCAGCAGCAAAGTGGACGCATTTCAAGAGACCCAGTACTTC
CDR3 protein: CASSKVDAFQETQYF

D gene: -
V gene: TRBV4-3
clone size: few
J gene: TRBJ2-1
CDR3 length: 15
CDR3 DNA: TGCGCCAGCAGCCAAGAAGCTTTAGCCTCGGGGGAGCAGTTCTTC
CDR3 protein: CASSQEALASGEQFF

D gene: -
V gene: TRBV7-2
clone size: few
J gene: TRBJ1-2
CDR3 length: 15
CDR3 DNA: TGTGCCAGCAGCTCCTCTTGGGTTACTAACTATGGCTACACCTTC
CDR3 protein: CASSSSWVTNYGYTF

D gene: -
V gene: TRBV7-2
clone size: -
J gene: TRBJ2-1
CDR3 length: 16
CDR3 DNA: TGTGCCAGCAGCGATCCGTCCGGGAGTTCCTACAATGAGCAGTTCTTC
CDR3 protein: CASSDPSGSSYNEQFF

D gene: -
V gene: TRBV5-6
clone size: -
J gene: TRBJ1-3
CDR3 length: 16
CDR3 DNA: TGTGCCAGCAGCCCGGGACTCACGAGGGCTGGAAACACCATATATTTT
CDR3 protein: CASSPGLTRAGNTIYF

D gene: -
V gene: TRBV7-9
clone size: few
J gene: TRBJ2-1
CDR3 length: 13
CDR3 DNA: TGTGCCAGCAGCTTATCCTCATACAATGAGCAGTTCTTC
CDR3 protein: CASSLSSYNEQFF

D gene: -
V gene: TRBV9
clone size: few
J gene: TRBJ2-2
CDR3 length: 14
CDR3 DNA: TGTGCCAGCAGCGCCGGACCCTCTCCCGGGGAGCTGTTTTTT
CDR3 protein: CASSAGPSPGELFF

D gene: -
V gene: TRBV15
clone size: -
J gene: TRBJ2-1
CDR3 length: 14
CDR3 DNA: TGTGCCACCAAGCCAAGGAACAGTTTCGGGGAGCAGTTCTTC
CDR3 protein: CATKPRNSFGEQFF

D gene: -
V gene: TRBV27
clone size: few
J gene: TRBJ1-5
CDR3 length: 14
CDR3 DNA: TGTGCCAGCAAACAGGGTTGGGGCAATCAGCCCCAGCATTTT
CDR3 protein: CASKQGWGNQPQHF

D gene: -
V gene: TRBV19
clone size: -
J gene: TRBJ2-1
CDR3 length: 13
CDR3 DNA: TGTGCCAGTACCTCCCACTCCTACAATGAGCAGTTCTTC
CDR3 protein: CASTSHSYNEQFF

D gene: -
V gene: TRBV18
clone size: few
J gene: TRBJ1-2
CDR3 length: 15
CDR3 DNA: TGTGCCAGCTCACCACCGGATGGGGGCATCTATGGCTACACCTTC
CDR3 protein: CASSPPDGGIYGYTF

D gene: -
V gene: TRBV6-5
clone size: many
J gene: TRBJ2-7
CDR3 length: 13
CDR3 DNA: TGTGCCAGCAGCAGGAGAGGGAAAGAGGAGCAGTACTTC
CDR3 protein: CASSRRGKEEQYF

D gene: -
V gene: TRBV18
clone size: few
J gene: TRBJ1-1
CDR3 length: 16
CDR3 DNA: TGTGCCAGCTCACCACGCGAAGGGCTCATGAACACTGAAGCTTTCTTT
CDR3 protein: CASSPREGLMNTEAFF

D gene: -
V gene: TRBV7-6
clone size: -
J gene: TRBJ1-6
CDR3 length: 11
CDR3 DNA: TGTGCCAGCACGAGCGGATCACCCCTCCACTTT
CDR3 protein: CASTSGSPLHF

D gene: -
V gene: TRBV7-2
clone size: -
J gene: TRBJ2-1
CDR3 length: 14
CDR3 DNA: TGTGCCAGCAGCCCTAGGGGAGGGGGCAATGAGCAGTTCTTC
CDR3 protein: CASSPRGGGNEQFF

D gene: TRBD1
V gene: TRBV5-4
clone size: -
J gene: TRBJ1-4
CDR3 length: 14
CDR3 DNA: TGTGCCAGCAGCTTGGGGACAGGGAATGAAAAACTGTTTTTT
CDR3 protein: CASSLGTGNEKLFF

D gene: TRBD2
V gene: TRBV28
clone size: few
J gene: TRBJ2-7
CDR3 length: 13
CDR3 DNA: TGTGCCAGCCTCGCTAGCGGGGGATACGAGCAGTACTTC
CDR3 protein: CASLASGGYEQYF

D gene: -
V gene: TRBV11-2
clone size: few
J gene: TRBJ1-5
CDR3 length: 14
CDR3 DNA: TGTGCCAGCAGCTTCACAAAGGACGGTCAGCCCCAGCATTTT
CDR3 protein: CASSFTKDGQPQHF

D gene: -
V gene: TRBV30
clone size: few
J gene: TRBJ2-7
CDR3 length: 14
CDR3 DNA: TGTGCCTGGAGTGTAGGGGCAAAGGGCTACGAGCAGTACTTC
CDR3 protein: CAWSVGAKGYEQYF

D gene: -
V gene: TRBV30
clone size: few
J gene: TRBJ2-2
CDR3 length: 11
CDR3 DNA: TGTGCCTGGAAAGGATACGGGGAGCTGTTTTTT
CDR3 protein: CAWKGYGELFF